The TCR beta chain described here comes from a study of PD-1 blockade in classical Hodgkin lymphoma. CDR3 length: 11 residues. V dropped 8 bases and J dropped 8 bases, with 9 bases sitting between them. Germline V gives CDR1 SNHLY, CDR2 FYNNEI. Patients all relapsed after autologous stem cell transplantation, and there was variation in brentuximab vedotin exposure. Profiled with immunoSEQ multiplex PCR; TCRdb holds only in-frame clones, not every one. The table lists tens of thousands of clones, around nine tenths of them singletons. The sequencing here drew on peripheral blood mononuclear cells (PBMCs), taken before the second cycle of nivolumab. The receptor was derived from a human donor with classical Hodgkin lymphoma. This chain uses TRBV2 with TRBJ1-4; D gene ambiguous. The CDR3 nucleotides read TGTGCCAGCTCTCAGCAGGAAAAACTGTTTTTT. It translates to CASSQQEKLFF.